The 23 T cell receptor beta chains presented below share a single source sample, sequenced in a study of CD8+ T cells in alopecia areata. Sequencing used cDNA as its template, made by extracting RNA and reverse transcribing it. TCRdb's table, derived via immunoSEQ multiplex PCR, lists solely in-frame clones and lacks some. The sample has roughly 150,000 clones, over 70% seen once. The sample here was CD8+ T cells sorted from blood, taken at week 0. Source of these receptors: a human donor with alopecia areata.

V usage is TRBV6-5 and J usage is TRBJ2-7; D is possibly TRBD1 (6 bases). There are 12 residues in the CDR3. The V end was cut by 5 bases, the J end by 5 bases, with 10 bases between. Germline CDR1 is MNHEY and CDR2 is SVGAGI. The CDR3 region has the DNA TGTGCCAGCAGTGCTACAGGGCACGAGCAGTACTTC. Its protein product is CASSATGHEQYF.

The V and J genes are TRBV29-1 and TRBJ2-5, with D possibly matching TRBD1 (6 bases). Trimming pared 6 bases from V and 2 bases from J, leaving 10 bases between. The CDR3 consists of 12 residues. CDR1 and CDR2 from the germline V gene are SQVTM and ANQGSEA. The CDR3 DNA reads TGCAGCGTCGAGGGACATCAAGAGACCCAGTACTTC. Its protein product is CSVEGHQETQYF.

This clone showed up just a few times. The chain combines TRBV4-1 with TRBJ1-1, with no clear D. With 1 base removed from V and 0 bases from J, the gap between germline ends came to 3 bases. The CDR3 is made up of 13 amino acids. Germline V lookup: CDR1 MGHRA, CDR2 YSYEKL. The CDR3 protein is CASSQAVNTEAFF. CDR3 coding DNA: TGCGCCAGCAGCCAAGCGGTGAACACTGAAGCTTTCTTT.

The chain recombines TRBV9 with TRBJ2-1; D possibly uses TRBD1 or TRBD2 (6 bases each). V shed 3 bases and J shed 6 bases, with 7 bases lying between them. Germline CDR1 and CDR2: SGDLS and YYNGEE. This CDR3 has 12 amino acids. The CDR3 DNA reads as TGTGCCAGCAGCGGGGGGGCCAATGAGCAGTTCTTC. Residues: CASSGGANEQFF.

This clone was counted between two and nine times. This sequence joins TRBV10-3 and TRBJ2-7; possibly TRBD2 for D (5 bases). V lost 2 bases, J lost 2 bases, and 10 bases lay in between. The CDR3 is 14 residues long. Germline CDR1 reads ENHRY; CDR2 reads SYGVKD. The CDR3 is CAISETEDPYEQYF. CDR3 nucleotide sequence: TGTGCCATCAGTGAGACGGAGGATCCCTACGAGCAGTACTTC.

The chain joins TRBV9 to TRBJ1-2; no reliable D call. Germline loops: CDR1 SGDLS, CDR2 YYNGEE. The CDR3 spans 11 residues. V shed 3 bases and J shed 8 bases, with 8 bases lying between them. CDR3 in amino acids: CASSGGGGYTF. The CDR3 DNA sequence: TGTGCCAGCAGCGGTGGAGGGGGCTACACCTTC.

The chain combines TRBV29-1 with TRBJ2-3; TRBD1 matches at 8 bases. The V gene end was trimmed by 7 bases and the J gene end by 0 bases; junction bases not matched to a gene: 9. This CDR3 is 15 amino acids long. The germline V gene has CDR1 SQVTM and CDR2 ANQGSEA. Here the CDR3 DNA reads TGCAGCGCTGGGACAGGAGGATCTAGCACAGATACGCAGTATTTT. This gives the protein CSAGTGGSSTDTQYF.

The chain recombines TRBV29-1 with TRBJ2-2; no clear D. This CDR3 contains 13 residues. Per the germline V gene, CDR1 is SQVTM and CDR2 is ANQGSEA. V lost 3 bases, J lost 6 bases, and 11 bases lay in between. This CDR3 reads CSVEGRVAGELFF. The CDR3 region has the DNA TGCAGCGTTGAGGGTAGGGTCGCCGGGGAGCTGTTTTTT.

The table lists this clone with a count of one. The chain joins TRBV27 to TRBJ1-5; D uncertain. Germline-derived CDR1 and CDR2 are MNHEY and SMNVEV (reference sequence). This CDR3 contains 15 residues. V dropped 6 bases and J dropped 0 bases, with 12 bases sitting between them. CDR3 loop: CASSYGGPSNQPQHF. CDR3 coding DNA: TGTGCCAGCAGCTACGGCGGGCCTAGCAATCAGCCCCAGCATTTT.

The chain couples TRBV29-1 to TRBJ2-3; 7 positions match TRBD2. The CDR3 runs 13 residues. CDR1 and CDR2 (germline): SQVTM, ANQGSEA. V lost 7 bases to trimming and J lost 2 bases; unmatched junction nucleotides: 6. The CDR3 protein is CSEKLANTDTQYF. The CDR3 DNA sequence: TGCAGCGAGAAACTAGCGAACACAGATACGCAGTATTTT.

The CDR3 sequence is CASSPGDRLYEQYF. DNA for the CDR3: TGTGCCAGCTCACCTGGGGACAGGCTCTACGAGCAGTACTTC. The gene calls are TRBV14 and TRBJ2-7; 8 positions agree with TRBD1. Germline CDR1 SGHDN, CDR2 FVKESK. V trimming: 8 bases; J trimming: 3 bases; junction bases outside the gene matches: 9. CDR3 length equals 14 residues.

V and J are TRBV29-1 and TRBJ2-7; D is perhaps TRBD2 (7 bases). The germline V and J ends were trimmed by 4 bases and 2 bases, with 21 bases remaining between them. Germline V CDR1 and CDR2: SQVTM, ANQGSEA. The CDR3 loop spans 16 amino acids. This CDR3 is CSVALTSRGQTYEQYF. Here the CDR3 DNA reads TGCAGCGTTGCCCTAACGTCGCGGGGGCAAACCTACGAGCAGTACTTC.

V is TRBV5-6 and J is TRBJ1-2; D is possibly TRBD1 (6 bases). Per the germline V gene, CDR1 is SGHDT and CDR2 is YYEEEE. Between the trimmed V and J ends, which lost 2 bases and 2 bases, there was a span of 10 bases. The CDR3 is 14 amino acids. The CDR3: CASSLQGPNYGYTF. CDR3 nucleotide sequence: TGTGCCAGCAGCTTACAGGGTCCGAACTATGGCTACACCTTC. Full variable domain (remainder filled in from reference TRBV5-6 and TRBJ1-2): DAGVTQSPTHLIKTRGQQVTLRCSPKSGHDTVSWYQQALGQGPQFIFQYYEEEERQRGNFPDRFSGHQFPNYSSELNVNALLLGDSALYLCASSLQGPNYGYTFGSGTRLTVV.

This clone was counted a single time. The J gene is TRBJ2-3, the V gene TRBV7-9, with TRBD2 matching 9 bases. The V gene end was trimmed by 4 bases and the J gene end by 0 bases; junction bases not matched to a gene: 14. Germline assignment: CDR1 SEHNR and CDR2 FQNEAQ (reference sequence). The CDR3 totals 19 residues. CDR3 in amino acids: CASSSDRVAGDSSTDTQYF. CDR3 DNA sequence: TGTGCCAGCAGCTCCGACCGGGTAGCGGGGGACTCTAGCACAGATACGCAGTATTTT.

J is TRBJ2-1 and V is TRBV13; D may be TRBD2 (5 bases). V shed 2 bases and J shed 0 bases, with 8 bases lying between them. The CDR3 runs 15 residues. Germline V CDR1 and CDR2: PRHDT, FYEKMQ (reference sequence). Written as DNA, the CDR3 is TGTGCCAGCAGCTTAACGGGGAGCTCCTACAATGAGCAGTTCTTC. Amino acid sequence: CASSLTGSSYNEQFF.

The chain combines TRBV4-3 with TRBJ1-1, with TRBD1 identical over 7 bases. Germline V gives CDR1 LGHNA, CDR2 YSLEER. Trimming cost V 4 bases and J 4 bases; bases outside gene matches: 3. This CDR3 region has 13 residues. The CDR3 DNA is TGCGCCAGCAGCCCAGGGGGTAGCACTGAAGCTTTCTTT. This encodes CASSPGGSTEAFF.

This clone occurred a few times. This sequence joins TRBV27 and TRBJ2-5; weak D call: TRBD1 (5 bases). The CDR3 covers 16 residues. Germline V gives CDR1 MNHEY, CDR2 SMNVEV (reference sequence). Trimming cost V 4 bases and J 0 bases, with 15 bases left between them. DNA of the CDR3: TGTGCCAGCAGTTGGGCGACGGTGGGGCACCAAGAGACCCAGTACTTC. Translation: CASSWATVGHQETQYF.

This sequence joins TRBV6-6 and TRBJ1-5, with D unclear. The CDR3 is made up of 13 amino acids. Germline lookup yields CDR1 MNHNY and CDR2 SVGAGI (reference sequence). V lost 4 bases, J lost 0 bases, and 4 bases lay in between. The CDR3, as DNA: TGTGCCAGCAGTTCGGGTAGCAATCAGCCCCAGCATTTT. Translation: CASSSGSNQPQHF.

This clone was found once. V gene TRBV29-1 combines with J gene TRBJ2-5; 9 bases are shared with TRBD2. The DNA end lines up better with TRBJ2-7; the J call may be wrong. The length of the CDR3 is 12 residues. Germline V gene sequence: CDR1 SQVTM, CDR2 ANQGSEA. As DNA, the CDR3 is TGCAGCCCAGGGACTAGCAACTACGAGCAGTACTTC. It translates to CSPGTSNYEQYF.

The rearrangement uses TRBV4-1 and TRBJ2-7, with D possibly TRBD2 on 6 matching bases. The CDR3 is 16 amino acids. Trimming pared 1 base from V and 1 base from J, leaving 14 bases between. Germline assignment: CDR1 MGHRA and CDR2 YSYEKL. The CDR3 sequence: CASSQVLGDSSYEQYF. The CDR3 DNA follows: TGCGCCAGCAGCCAAGTATTAGGGGACTCATCCTACGAGCAGTACTTC.

This chain uses TRBV6-5 with TRBJ2-1; no definite D call. Germline CDR1 MNHEY, CDR2 SVGAGI. The V end lost 0 bases, the J end lost 0 bases, and 3 bases lay between the germline ends. The CDR3 has 14 residues. The CDR3 reads CASSYSPSYNEQFF. The CDR3 bases are TGTGCCAGCAGTTACTCGCCCTCCTACAATGAGCAGTTCTTC.

The chain joins TRBV5-1 to TRBJ2-1; 7 nucleotides agree with TRBD2. The CDR3 covers 15 residues. V shed 1 base and J 5 bases; nucleotides not matched to a gene: 6. Germline assignment: CDR1 SGHRS and CDR2 YFSETQ. This CDR3 is CASSLSSGDNNEQFF. The CDR3 DNA reads as TGCGCCAGCAGCTTGTCCAGCGGGGATAACAATGAGCAGTTCTTC.

The chain joins TRBV27 to TRBJ2-3; D remains ambiguous. Trimming left V 6 bases short and J 7 bases short, with 8 bases between. CDR1 is MNHEY and CDR2 is SMNVEV in the germline V gene (reference sequence). This CDR3 is 11 amino acids long. The CDR3 loop reads CASSSSYTQYF. CDR3 nucleotide sequence: TGTGCCAGCAGCTCTTCCTATACGCAGTATTTT.